Below, 3 T cell receptor beta chains from the same sample are listed, as sequenced in a study of response to subunit inactivated influenza vaccine. Using its own MiXCR run on the RT-PCR reads, TCRdb lists one record per CDR3 protein. The data show about 800,000 distinct CDR3 sequences, roughly 20% seen once. The specimen comprised PBMCs from blood, sampled around 5 days after vaccination. Every receptor here comes from a man aged 45-65 years who received an inactivated influenza vaccine.

This clonotype has more than one count but fewer than ten. V gene TRBV12-3 or TRBV12-4 combines with J gene TRBJ2-5, with 8 bases lining up with TRBD1. J lost 5 bases, V lost 1 base, and 3 bases had no gene match. The CDR3 is 14 amino acids. In DNA form, the CDR3 reads TGTGCCAGCAGTTTAGTGGGACAGGCGGAGACCCAGTACTTC. Translation: CASSLVGQAETQYF.

This clonotype was recorded at least ten times. CDR3 DNA sequence: TGTGCCAGCGCCAGCGGGAGGGCCCTTAAGGAGACCCAGTACTTC. Encoded protein: CASASGRALKETQYF. The chain carries TRBV7-7 and TRBJ2-5; 10 nucleotides agree with TRBD2. The V segment lost 8 bases and the J segment 5 bases; nucleotides outside the gene matches: 11. Per germline, CDR1 SSHAT and CDR2 FNYEAQ (reference sequence). The length of the CDR3 is 15 residues. The whole variable domain, filled in from reference TRBV7-7 and TRBJ2-5, reads GAGVSQSPRYKVTKRGQDVTLRCDPISSHATLYWYQQALGQGPEFLTYFNYEAQPDKSGLPSDRFSAERPEGSISTLTIQRTEQRDSAMYRCASASGRALKETQYFGPGTRLLVL.

V gene TRBV19 combines with J gene TRBJ2-1; maybe TRBD1 (6 bases). The CDR3 runs 15 residues. Germline V gene data show CDR1 as LNHDA and CDR2 as SQIVND (reference sequence). Trimming left V 5 bases short and J 6 bases short, with 17 bases between. This CDR3 reads CASSSPGHLRNEQFF. CDR3 bases: TGTGCCAGTAGTTCCCCGGGACACCTCCGCAATGAGCAGTTCTTC.